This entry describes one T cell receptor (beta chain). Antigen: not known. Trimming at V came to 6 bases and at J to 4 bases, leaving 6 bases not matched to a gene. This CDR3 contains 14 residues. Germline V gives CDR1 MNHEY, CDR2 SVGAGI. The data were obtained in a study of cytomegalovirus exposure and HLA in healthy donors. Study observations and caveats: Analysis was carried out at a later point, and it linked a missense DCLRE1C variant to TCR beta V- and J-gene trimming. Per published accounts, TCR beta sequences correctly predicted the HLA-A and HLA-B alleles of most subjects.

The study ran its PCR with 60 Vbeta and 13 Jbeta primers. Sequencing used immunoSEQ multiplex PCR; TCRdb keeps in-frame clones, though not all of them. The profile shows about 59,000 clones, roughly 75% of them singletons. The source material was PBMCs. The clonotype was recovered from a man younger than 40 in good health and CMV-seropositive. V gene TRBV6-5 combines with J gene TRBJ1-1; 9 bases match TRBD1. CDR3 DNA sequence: TGTGCCAGCAGGGGTAACAGGGGGCGCACTGAAGCTTTCTTT. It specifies CASRGNRGRTEAFF.